This T cell receptor beta chain was identified in a study of blood T cell repertoires in COVID-19. As for the study in general: Samples representing acute and convalescent COVID-19 were sourced from the United States, Italy and Spain.

The CDR3 consists of 15 residues. Germline V gives CDR1 SNHLY, CDR2 FYNNEI. V gave up 5 bases and J gave up 8 bases, with 19 bases separating them. As originally analysed: Estimates of nucleated cell counts were drawn from the amplification of reference gene primers. The assay was immunoSEQ multiplex PCR, and TCRdb's table has in-frame clones only and misses some. Clonal size and the V and J genes are those of that table, whereas D and trimming came from the DNA. This table has roughly 60,000 clones, nearly 80% appearing once. This clone was seen ten or more times. The chain employs TRBV2 and TRBJ2-1; tentatively, D is TRBD2 (7 bases). The receptor's source is a human donor in a cohort sampled during active COVID-19. Source material: peripheral blood. The CDR3 is CASSPTGGRLDEQFF. DNA for the CDR3: TGTGCCAGCAGTCCCACCGGGGGGCGTCTCGATGAGCAGTTCTTC. Full variable domain (outside the CDR3, taken from reference TRBV2 and TRBJ2-1): EPEVTQTPSHQVTQMGQEVILRCVPISNHLYFYWYRQILGQKVEFLVSFYNNEISEKSEIFDDQFSVERPDGSNFTLKIRSTKLEDSAMYFCASSPTGGRLDEQFFGPGTRLTVL.